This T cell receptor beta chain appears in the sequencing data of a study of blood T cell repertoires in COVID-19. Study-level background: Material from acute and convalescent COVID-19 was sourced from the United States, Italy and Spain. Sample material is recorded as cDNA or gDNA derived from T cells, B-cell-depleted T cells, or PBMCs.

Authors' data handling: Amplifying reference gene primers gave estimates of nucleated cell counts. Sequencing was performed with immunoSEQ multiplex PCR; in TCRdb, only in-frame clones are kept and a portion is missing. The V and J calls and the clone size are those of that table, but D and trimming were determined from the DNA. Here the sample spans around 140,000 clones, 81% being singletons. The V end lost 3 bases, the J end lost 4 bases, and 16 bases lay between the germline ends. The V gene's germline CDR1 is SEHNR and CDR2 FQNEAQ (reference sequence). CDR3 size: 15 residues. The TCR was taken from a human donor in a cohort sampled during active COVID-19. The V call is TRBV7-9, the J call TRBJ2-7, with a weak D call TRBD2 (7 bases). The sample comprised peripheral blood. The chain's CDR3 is CASSFKGGGDYEQYF. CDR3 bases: TGTGCCAGCAGCTTCAAGGGCGGGGGCGATTACGAGCAGTACTTC.